This entry is about one T cell receptor beta chain. V was trimmed by 0 bases and J by 6 bases, leaving 11 bases between them. This CDR3 region has 15 residues. CDR1 is LGHDT, CDR2 YNNKEL, per germline (reference sequence). This specimen comes from a study of blood T cell repertoires in COVID-19. Study overall: Samples of COVID-19 (acute and convalescent) were obtained from the United States, Italy and Spain. In each case, the material was cDNA or gDNA derived from T cells, B-cell-depleted T cells, or PBMCs.

Recruited during active infection, patients (from Seattle) were subsequently followed longitudinally. Here immunoSEQ multiplex PCR was the method, and the copy in TCRdb shows in-frame clones only, minus some. Of about 260,000 clones detected, roughly 86% appear once; the ten largest clones hold approximately 5.1%. This rearrangement joins TRBV3-1 (or the pseudogene TRBV3-2) to TRBJ2-2; TRBD2 might be the D (5 bases). Material: peripheral blood. The sequence was collected from a woman between 55 and 75 years old with COVID-19, enrolled during active disease. The CDR3 coding sequence is TGTGCCAGCAGCCAAGATTGGCAGGACTCCGGGGAGCTGTTTTTT. This gives the protein CASSQDWQDSGELFF.